Each of the 8 T cell receptor beta chains below was sequenced from the same sample in a study of blood T cell repertoires in COVID-19. Libraries were prepared by immunoSEQ multiplex PCR; TCRdb keeps only in-frame clonotypes and omits some of them. Of approximately 100,000 clones in the sample, roughly two thirds were seen once. The sequenced sample consisted of peripheral blood. The receptor set was obtained from an elderly man with acute or convalescent COVID-19.

The chain links TRBV9 to TRBJ2-1, with 7 bases aligning to TRBD2. V shed 0 bases and J 4 bases; nucleotides not matched to a gene: 7. CDR1 and CDR2 (germline): SGDLS, YYNGEE. The CDR3 runs to 16 residues. The CDR3 DNA is TGTGCCAGCAGCGTAGCGGGAGGCCAAATATACAATGAGCAGTTCTTC. This encodes CASSVAGGQIYNEQFF.

This clone turned up a few times. This sequence joins TRBV3-1 (or the pseudogene TRBV3-2) and TRBJ1-2; 9 nucleotides agree with TRBD1. V trimming: 4 bases; J trimming: 10 bases; junction bases outside the gene matches: 1. This CDR3 comprises 11 residues. Germline V gene data show CDR1 as LGHDT and CDR2 as YNNKEL (reference sequence). CDR3 sequence reads: CASSRDRVYTF. In DNA, the CDR3 is TGTGCCAGCAGCCGGGACAGGGTCTACACCTTC.

This chain joins TRBV4-1 and TRBJ2-1; D not resolved. Per germline, CDR1 MGHRA and CDR2 YSYEKL. The CDR3 length is 15 residues. Trimming stripped 1 base from V and 0 bases from J, with 7 bases between. CDR3 sequence reads: CASSQGPLSYNEQFF. The CDR3 DNA reads as TGCGCCAGCAGCCAAGGGCCCCTCTCCTACAATGAGCAGTTCTTC.

The chain uses TRBV7-9 and TRBJ2-3; tentative D call: TRBD2 (6 bases). Per the germline V gene, CDR1 is SEHNR and CDR2 is FQNEAQ (reference sequence). V shed 4 bases and J shed 0 bases, with 11 bases lying between them. There are 15 residues in the CDR3. For the CDR3, the DNA is TGTGCCAGCAGCTCAGGGACTGGAAGCACAGATACGCAGTATTTT. It encodes CASSSGTGSTDTQYF.

The V gene is TRBV14, the J gene TRBJ2-1; maybe TRBD2 (6 bases). This CDR3 has 16 residues. Trimming cost V 0 bases and J 2 bases, with 11 bases left between them. Germline-derived CDR1 and CDR2 are SGHDN and FVKESK. The CDR3 bases are TGTGCCAGCAGCCAAGATGCCGGAGGGGCCTACAATGAGCAGTTCTTC. It yields the protein CASSQDAGGAYNEQFF.

Comments on this clone: This specimen includes other DNA sequences encoding the same CDR3. The V gene is TRBV19, the J gene TRBJ2-5; TRBD2 aligns across 10 bases. The V and J ends lost 6 bases and 5 bases, in that order; junction bases with no gene match: 9. CDR3 size: 15 residues. The V gene's germline CDR1 is LNHDA and CDR2 SQIVND (reference sequence). CDR3 region: CASSEAGGPRETQYF. CDR3 nucleotide sequence: TGTGCCAGTAGCGAAGCGGGAGGGCCCCGGGAGACCCAGTACTTC.

The chain uses TRBV30 and TRBJ1-2, with unresolved D. The CDR3 covers 14 residues. Trimming left V 0 bases short and J 2 bases short, with 10 bases between. Germline values: CDR1 GTSNPN, CDR2 SVGIG (reference sequence). The chain's CDR3 is CAWSVRRQNYGYTF. The DNA for the CDR3 is TGTGCCTGGAGTGTACGGCGGCAGAACTATGGCTACACCTTC.

The V gene is TRBV9, the J gene TRBJ2-1; the match to TRBD2 covers 13 bases. The CDR3 loop spans 16 amino acids. V shed 0 bases, J shed 7 bases, and the junction held 4 bases outside the gene matches. Germline CDR1 and CDR2: SGDLS and YYNGEE. The CDR3 reads CASSVAPGLAGNEQFF. The CDR3 region has the DNA TGTGCCAGCAGCGTAGCTCCGGGACTAGCGGGAAATGAGCAGTTCTTC.